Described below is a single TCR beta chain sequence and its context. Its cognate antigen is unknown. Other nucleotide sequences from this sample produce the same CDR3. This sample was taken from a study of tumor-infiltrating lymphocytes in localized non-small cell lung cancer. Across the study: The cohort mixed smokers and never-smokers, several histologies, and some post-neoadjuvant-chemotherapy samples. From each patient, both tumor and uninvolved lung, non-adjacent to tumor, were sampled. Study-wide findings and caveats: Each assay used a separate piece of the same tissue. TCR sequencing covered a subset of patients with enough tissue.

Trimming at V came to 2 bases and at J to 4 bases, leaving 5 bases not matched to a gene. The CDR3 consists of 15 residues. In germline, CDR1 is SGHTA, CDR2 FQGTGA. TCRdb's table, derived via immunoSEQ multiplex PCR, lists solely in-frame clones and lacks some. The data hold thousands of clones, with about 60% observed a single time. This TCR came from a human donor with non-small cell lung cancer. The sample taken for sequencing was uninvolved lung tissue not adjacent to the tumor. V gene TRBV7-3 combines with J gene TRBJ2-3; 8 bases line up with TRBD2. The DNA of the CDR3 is TGTGCCAGCAGCTTATCCGGGGGGGCCTCAGATACGCAGTATTTT. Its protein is CASSLSGGASDTQYF.